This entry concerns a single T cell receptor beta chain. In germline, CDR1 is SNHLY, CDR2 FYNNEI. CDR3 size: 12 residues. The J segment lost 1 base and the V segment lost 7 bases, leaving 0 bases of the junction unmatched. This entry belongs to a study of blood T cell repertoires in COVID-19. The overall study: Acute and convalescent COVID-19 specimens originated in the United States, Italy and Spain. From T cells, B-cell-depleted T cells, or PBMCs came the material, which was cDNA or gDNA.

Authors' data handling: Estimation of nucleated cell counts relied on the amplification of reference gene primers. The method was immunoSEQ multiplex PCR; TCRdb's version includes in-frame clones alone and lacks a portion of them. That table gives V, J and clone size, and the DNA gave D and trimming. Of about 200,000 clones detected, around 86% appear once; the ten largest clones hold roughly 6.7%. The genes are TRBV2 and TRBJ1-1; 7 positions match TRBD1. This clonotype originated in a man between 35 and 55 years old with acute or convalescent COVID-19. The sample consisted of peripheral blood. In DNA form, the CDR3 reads TGTGCCAGCAACAGGGGGAACACTGAAGCTTTCTTT. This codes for CASNRGNTEAFF.